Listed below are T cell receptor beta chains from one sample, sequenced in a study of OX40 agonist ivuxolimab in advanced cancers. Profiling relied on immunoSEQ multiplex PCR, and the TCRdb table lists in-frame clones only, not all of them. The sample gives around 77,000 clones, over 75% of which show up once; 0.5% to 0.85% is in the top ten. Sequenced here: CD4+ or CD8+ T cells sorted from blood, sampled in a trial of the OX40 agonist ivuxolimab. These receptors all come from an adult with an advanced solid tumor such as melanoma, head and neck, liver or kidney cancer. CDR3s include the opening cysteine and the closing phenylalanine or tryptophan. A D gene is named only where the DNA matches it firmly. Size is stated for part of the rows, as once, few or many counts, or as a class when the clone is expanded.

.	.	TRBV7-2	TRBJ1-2	CASSSGGWRGYTF	TGTGCCAGCAGCTCCGGAGGGTGGAGGGGCTACACCTTC
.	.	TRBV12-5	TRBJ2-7	CASAGDFYEQYF	TGTGCTAGTGCGGGGGATTTTTACGAGCAGTACTTC
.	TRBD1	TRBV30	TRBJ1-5	CAWSGEGALSNQPQHF	TGTGCCTGGAGCGGAGAGGGGGCCCTTAGCAATCAGCCCCAGCATTTT
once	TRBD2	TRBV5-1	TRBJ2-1	CASSPPSGGHNEQFF	TGCGCCAGCAGCCCCCCTAGCGGGGGGCACAATGAGCAGTTCTTC
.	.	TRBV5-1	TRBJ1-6	CASRKEGSSSPLHF	TGCGCCAGCAGAAAGGAGGGGAGCAGTTCACCCCTCCACTTT
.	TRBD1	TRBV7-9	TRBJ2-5	CASSDRGTETQYF	TGTGCCAGCAGCGACAGGGGAACAGAGACCCAGTACTTC
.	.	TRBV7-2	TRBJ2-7	CASSPRSGVGEQYF	TGTGCCAGCAGCCCTCGGTCGGGGGTAGGCGAGCAGTACTTC
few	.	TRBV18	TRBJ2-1	CASSPSQNNEQFF	TGTGCCAGCTCACCGTCCCAGAACAATGAGCAGTTCTTC
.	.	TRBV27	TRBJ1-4	CASRRDPNEKLFF	TGTGCCAGCAGGCGGGATCCTAATGAAAAACTGTTTTTT
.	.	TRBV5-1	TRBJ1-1	CASSLSGLNTEAFF	TGCGCCAGCAGCTTAAGCGGACTGAACACTGAAGCTTTCTTT
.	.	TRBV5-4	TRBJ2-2	CATFGRGELFF	TGTGCCACCTTCGGGCGCGGGGAGCTGTTTTTT
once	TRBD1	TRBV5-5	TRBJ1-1	CASSFDRETRTEAFF	TGTGCCAGCAGCTTCGACAGGGAAACCCGAACTGAAGCTTTCTTT
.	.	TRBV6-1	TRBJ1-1	CASSNRGGGITEAFF	TGTGCCAGCAGTAATAGGGGGGGAGGAATAACTGAAGCTTTCTTT
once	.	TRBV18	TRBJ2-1	CASSPGTTTSSYNEQFF	TGTGCCAGCTCCCCAGGGACAACAACTAGCTCCTACAATGAGCAGTTCTTC
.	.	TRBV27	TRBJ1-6	CASSLRENSPLHF	TGTGCCAGCAGTTTGCGGGAAAATTCACCCCTCCACTTT
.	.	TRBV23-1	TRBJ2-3	CASSQSRRHSTDTQYF	TGCGCCAGCAGTCAAAGTCGGCGACATAGCACAGATACGCAGTATTTT
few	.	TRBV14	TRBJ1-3	CASSRATHEGNTIYF	TGTGCCAGCAGCCGAGCGACGCACGAAGGAAACACCATATATTTT
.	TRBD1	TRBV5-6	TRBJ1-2	CASSRTGTGDNYGYTF	TGTGCCAGCAGTAGAACCGGGACAGGGGACAACTATGGCTACACCTTC
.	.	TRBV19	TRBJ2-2	CASRASGELFF	TGTGCCAGTAGGGCTTCGGGGGAGCTGTTTTTT
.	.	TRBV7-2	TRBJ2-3	CASSPRGAGPGNTQYF	TGTGCCAGCAGCCCCCGGGGGGCGGGGCCGGGAAATACGCAGTATTTT
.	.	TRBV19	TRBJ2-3	CASSDNFGDTQYF	TGTGCCAGTAGCGACAACTTTGGAGATACGCAGTATTTT
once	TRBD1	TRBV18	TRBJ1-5	CASSGQDDQPQHF	TGTGCCAGCTCAGGACAGGATGATCAGCCCCAGCATTTT
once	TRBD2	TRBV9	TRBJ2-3	CASSVGSGGAPDTQYF	TGTGCCAGCAGCGTAGGGAGCGGGGGGGCCCCAGATACGCAGTATTTT
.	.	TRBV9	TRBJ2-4	CASSPGFGGPAKNIQYF	TGTGCCAGCAGCCCAGGTTTCGGGGGGCCGGCCAAAAACATTCAGTACTTC
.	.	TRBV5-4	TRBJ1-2	CASSSQSTDLYGYTF	TGTGCCAGCAGCTCCCAATCGACAGATCTATATGGCTACACCTTC
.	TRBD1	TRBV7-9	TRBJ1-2	CASSLEGQGYGYTF	TGTGCCAGCAGCTTGGAGGGACAGGGCTATGGCTACACCTTC
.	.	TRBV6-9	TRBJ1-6	CASSSQGNLSSYNSPLHF	TGTGCCAGCAGTTCACAGGGTAACTTAAGCTCCTATAATTCACCCCTCCACTTT
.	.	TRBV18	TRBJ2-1	CASSPSSSSYNEQFF	TGTGCCAGCTCACCAAGCAGTAGCTCCTACAATGAGCAGTTCTTC
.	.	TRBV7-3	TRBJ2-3	CASSPTYRDTQYF	TGTGCCAGCAGCCCCACCTACAGGGATACGCAGTATTTT
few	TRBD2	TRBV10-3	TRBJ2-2	CASTWLAGENTGELFF	TGTGCCTCCACATGGCTAGCGGGGGAGAACACCGGGGAGCTGTTTTTT
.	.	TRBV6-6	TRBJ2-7	CASSYGESWIYEQYF	TGTGCCAGCAGTTACGGGGAGAGCTGGATCTACGAGCAGTACTTC
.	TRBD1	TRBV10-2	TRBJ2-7	CASSDTGTGSYEQYF	TGCGCCAGCAGTGACACCGGGACAGGCTCCTACGAGCAGTACTTC